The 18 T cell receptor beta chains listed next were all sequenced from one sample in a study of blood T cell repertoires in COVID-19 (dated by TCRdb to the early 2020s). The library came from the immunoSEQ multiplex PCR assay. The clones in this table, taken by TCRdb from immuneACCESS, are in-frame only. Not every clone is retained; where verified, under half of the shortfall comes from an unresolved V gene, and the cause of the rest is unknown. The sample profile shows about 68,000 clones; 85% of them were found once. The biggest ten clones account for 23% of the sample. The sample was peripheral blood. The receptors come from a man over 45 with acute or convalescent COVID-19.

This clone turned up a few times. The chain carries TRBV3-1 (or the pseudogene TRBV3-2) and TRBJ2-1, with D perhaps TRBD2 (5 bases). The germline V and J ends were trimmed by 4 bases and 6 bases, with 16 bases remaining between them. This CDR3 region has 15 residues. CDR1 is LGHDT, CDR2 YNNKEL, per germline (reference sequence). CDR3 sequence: CASSPLGSPGNEQFF. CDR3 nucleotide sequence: TGTGCCAGCAGCCCCCTGGGGAGTCCTGGCAATGAGCAGTTCTTC.

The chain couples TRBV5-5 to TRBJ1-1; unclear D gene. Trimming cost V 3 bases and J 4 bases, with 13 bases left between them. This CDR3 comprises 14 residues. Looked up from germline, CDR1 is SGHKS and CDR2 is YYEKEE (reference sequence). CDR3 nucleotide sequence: TGTGCCAGCAGCTCCGGGGTATTCGGCACTGAAGCTTTCTTT. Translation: CASSSGVFGTEAFF.

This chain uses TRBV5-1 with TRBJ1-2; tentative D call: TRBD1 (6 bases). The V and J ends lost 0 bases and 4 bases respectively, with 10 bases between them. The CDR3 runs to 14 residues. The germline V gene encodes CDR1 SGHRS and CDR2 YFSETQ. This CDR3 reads CASSLGQGTYGYTF. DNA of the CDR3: TGCGCCAGCAGCTTGGGGCAGGGGACCTATGGCTACACCTTC.

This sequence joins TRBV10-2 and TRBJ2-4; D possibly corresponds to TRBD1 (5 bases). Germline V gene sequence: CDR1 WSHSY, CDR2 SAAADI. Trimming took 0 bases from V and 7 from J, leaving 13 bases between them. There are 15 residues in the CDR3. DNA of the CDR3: TGCGCCAGCAGTGAGTCAAAGGGGTTAGTTAACATTCAGTACTTC. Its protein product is CASSESKGLVNIQYF.

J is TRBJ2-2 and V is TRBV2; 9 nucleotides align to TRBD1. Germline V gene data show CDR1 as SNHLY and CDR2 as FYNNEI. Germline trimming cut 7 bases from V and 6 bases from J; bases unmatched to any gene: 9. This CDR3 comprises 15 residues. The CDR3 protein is CASNLQGAVSGELFF. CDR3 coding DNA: TGTGCCAGCAATCTACAGGGGGCGGTATCCGGGGAGCTGTTTTTT.

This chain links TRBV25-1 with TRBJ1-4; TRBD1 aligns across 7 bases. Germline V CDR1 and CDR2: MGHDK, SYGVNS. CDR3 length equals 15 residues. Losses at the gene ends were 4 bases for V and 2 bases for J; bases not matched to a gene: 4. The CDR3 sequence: CASSVGQPTNEKLFF. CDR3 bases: TGTGCCAGCAGTGTGGGACAGCCGACTAATGAAAAACTGTTTTTT. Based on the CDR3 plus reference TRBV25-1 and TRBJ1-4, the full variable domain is EADIYQTPRYLVIGTGKKITLECSQTMGHDKMYWYQQDPGMELHLIHYSYGVNSTEKGDLSSESTVSRIRTEHFPLTLESARPSHTSQYLCASSVGQPTNEKLFFGSGTQLSVL.

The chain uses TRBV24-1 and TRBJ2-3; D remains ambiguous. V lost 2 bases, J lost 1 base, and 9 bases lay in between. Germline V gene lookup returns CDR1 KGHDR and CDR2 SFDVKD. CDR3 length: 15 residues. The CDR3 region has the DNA TGTGCCACCAGTGATTCTAGTTGGGGCACAGATACGCAGTATTTT. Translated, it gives CATSDSSWGTDTQYF.

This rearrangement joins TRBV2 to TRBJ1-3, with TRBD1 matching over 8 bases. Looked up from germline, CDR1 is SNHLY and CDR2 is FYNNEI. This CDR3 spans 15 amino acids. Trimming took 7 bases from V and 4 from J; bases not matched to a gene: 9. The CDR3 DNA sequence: TGTGCCAGCATCCCGGCGGACAGGGTCGGAAACACCATATATTTT. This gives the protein CASIPADRVGNTIYF. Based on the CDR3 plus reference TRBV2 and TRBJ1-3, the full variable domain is EPEVTQTPSHQVTQMGQEVILRCVPISNHLYFYWYRQILGQKVEFLVSFYNNEISEKSEIFDDQFSVERPDGSNFTLKIRSTKLEDSAMYFCASIPADRVGNTIYFGEGSWLTVV.

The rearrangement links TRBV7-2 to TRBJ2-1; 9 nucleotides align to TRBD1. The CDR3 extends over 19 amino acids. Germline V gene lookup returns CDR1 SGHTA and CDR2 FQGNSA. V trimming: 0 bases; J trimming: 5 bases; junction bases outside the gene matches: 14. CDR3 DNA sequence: TGTGCCAGCAGCTTAGCGCCGCCATATCGGGACAGGGTAGACAATGAGCAGTTCTTC. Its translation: CASSLAPPYRDRVDNEQFF.

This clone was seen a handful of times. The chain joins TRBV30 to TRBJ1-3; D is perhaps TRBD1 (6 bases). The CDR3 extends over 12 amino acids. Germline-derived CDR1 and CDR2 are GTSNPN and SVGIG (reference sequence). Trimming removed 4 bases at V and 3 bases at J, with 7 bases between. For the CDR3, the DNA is TGTGCCTGGAAAGGGGGTGGAAACACCATATATTTT. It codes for CAWKGGGNTIYF.

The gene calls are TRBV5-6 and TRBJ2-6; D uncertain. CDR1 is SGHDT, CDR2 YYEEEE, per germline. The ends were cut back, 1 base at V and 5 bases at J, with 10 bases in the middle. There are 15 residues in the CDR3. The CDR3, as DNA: TGTGCCAGCAGCTTGTCGGCGGTTCGGGCCAACGTCCTGACTTTC. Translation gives CASSLSAVRANVLTF.

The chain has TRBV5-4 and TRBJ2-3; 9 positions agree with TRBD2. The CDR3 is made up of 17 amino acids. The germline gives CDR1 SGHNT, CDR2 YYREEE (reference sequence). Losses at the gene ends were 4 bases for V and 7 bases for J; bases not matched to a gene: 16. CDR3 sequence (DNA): TGTGCCAGCAGCGGTGCCGGGTTAGCGGGGGCCGGAAATACGCAGTATTTT. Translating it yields CASSGAGLAGAGNTQYF. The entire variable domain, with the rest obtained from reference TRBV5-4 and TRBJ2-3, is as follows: ETGVTQSPTHLIKTRGQQVTLRCSSQSGHNTVSWYQQALGQGPQFIFQYYREEENGRGNFPPRFSGLQFPNYSSELNVNALELDDSALYLCASSGAGLAGAGNTQYFGPGTRLTVL.

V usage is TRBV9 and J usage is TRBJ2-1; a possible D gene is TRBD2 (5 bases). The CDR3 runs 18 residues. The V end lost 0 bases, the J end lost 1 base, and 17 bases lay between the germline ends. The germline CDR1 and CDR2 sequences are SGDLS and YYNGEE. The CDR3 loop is CASSVVEGDGESYNEQFF. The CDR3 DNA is TGTGCCAGCAGCGTAGTGGAAGGTGACGGGGAGTCCTACAATGAGCAGTTCTTC.

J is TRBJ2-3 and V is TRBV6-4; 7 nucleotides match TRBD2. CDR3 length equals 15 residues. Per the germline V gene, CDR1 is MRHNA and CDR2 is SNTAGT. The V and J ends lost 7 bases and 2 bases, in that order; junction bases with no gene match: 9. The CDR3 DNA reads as TGTGCCAGCAAGAAGAGCGGGGCCATCACAGATACGCAGTATTTT. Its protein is CASKKSGAITDTQYF.

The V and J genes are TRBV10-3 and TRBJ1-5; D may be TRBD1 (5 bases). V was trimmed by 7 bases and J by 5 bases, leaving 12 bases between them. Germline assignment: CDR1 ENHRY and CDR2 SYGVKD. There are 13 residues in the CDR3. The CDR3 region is CAITPGLDQPQHF. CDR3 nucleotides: TGTGCCATCACCCCAGGGCTCGATCAGCCCCAGCATTTT.

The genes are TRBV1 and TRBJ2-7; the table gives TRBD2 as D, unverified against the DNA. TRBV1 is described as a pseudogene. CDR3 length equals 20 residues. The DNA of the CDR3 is TGCACCAGCAGCCAAGAGGAGGGACTAGCGGGGGGGGTTATCCCCTACGAGCAGTACGTC. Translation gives CTSSQEEGLAGGVIPYEQYV.

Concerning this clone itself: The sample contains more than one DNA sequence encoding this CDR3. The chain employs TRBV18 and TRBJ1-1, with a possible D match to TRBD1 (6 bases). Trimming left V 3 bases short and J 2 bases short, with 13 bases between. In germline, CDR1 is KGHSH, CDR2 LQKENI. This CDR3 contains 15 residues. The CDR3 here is CASSPRQDTNTEAFF. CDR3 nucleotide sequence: TGTGCCAGCTCACCCCGACAGGACACTAACACTGAAGCTTTCTTT.

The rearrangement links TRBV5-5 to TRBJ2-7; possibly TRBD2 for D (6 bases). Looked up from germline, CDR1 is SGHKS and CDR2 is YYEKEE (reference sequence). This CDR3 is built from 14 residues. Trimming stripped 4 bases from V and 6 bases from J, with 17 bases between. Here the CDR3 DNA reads TGTGCCAGCAGCCCCGTTAGGAAGGGAGGCGAGCAGTACGTC. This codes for CASSPVRKGGEQYV.